This TCR beta chain is drawn from a study of identical twins. Healthy Caucasians alone served as donors. Study results and limitations: The study found excess low generation probability among twin-shared out-of-frame alpha sequences. Fewer insertions characterized abundant cord blood beta clonotypes, whereas memory repertoires showed none.

A universal primer binding site was introduced by template switching. The final cDNA contained unique molecular identifiers. TCRdb independently ran MiXCR on the 5' RACE reads; one entry per CDR3 protein. The table lists fewer than 350,000 distinct CDR3 sequences, more than 6.5% of them singletons. This clonotype appeared a few times. The antigen remains undetermined. Germline V gene sequence: CDR1 DFQATT, CDR2 SNEGSKA (reference sequence). The CDR3 runs to 15 residues. Trimming cost V 2 bases and J 0 bases, with 13 bases left between them. This same sample was also taken into another study, of yellow fever vaccine responses in identical twins.

The chain couples TRBV20-1 to TRBJ1-1; D unresolved. Specimen: memory (CD45RO+) T cells sorted from blood. This TCR was sampled from a woman aged 18-35 years in good health. DNA for the CDR3: TGCAGTGCTAGAACCGACATATCCATGAACACTGAAGCTTTCTTT. Encoded protein: CSARTDISMNTEAFF.